The clone carrying this TCR beta chain was seen only once. Produced via immunoSEQ multiplex PCR; TCRdb's table is partial and in-frame only. The sample contains 160,000 or so clones, 80% to 90% of which appear only once. This record belongs to a study of blood T cell repertoires in COVID-19. Study overall: Acute and convalescent COVID-19 specimens originated in the United States, Italy and Spain. Sources were T cells, B-cell-depleted T cells, or PBMCs; the material itself was cDNA or gDNA.

The CDR3 is 16 amino acids. CDR1 is SGHRS, CDR2 YFSETQ, per germline. J was trimmed by 2 bases and V by 4 bases; bases with no gene match: 7. The sequence was collected from a woman in her thirties or forties with acute or convalescent COVID-19. V usage is TRBV5-1 and J usage is TRBJ2-7; TRBD2 matches at 12 bases. The sequenced sample consisted of peripheral blood. The CDR3 nucleotides are TGCGCCAGCAGCACAATCTCTAGCGGGGGGGCCTACGAGCAGTACTTC. This codes for CASSTISSGGAYEQYF.